This is a list of T cell receptor beta chains from one sample in a study of vaccination effects on CD4 cells after COVID-19. Profiling relied on immunoSEQ multiplex PCR, and the TCRdb table lists in-frame clones only, not all of them. The data hold more than 35,000 clones, with 70% to 85% observed a single time. No cognate antigen is known for these TCRs. Material: CD4+ T cells from PBMCs cultured with HCoV-NL63 spike peptides, obtained after COVID-19 vaccination. Receptors originate from a human donor who received a COVID-19 vaccine. Some clones in this sample may be carry-over from other donors' samples. The conserved cysteine and the conserved F or W are not part of the CDR3 here. Each record gives: J gene, V gene, CDR3 protein.

>TRBJ2-6|TRBV7-3
ASRPQGSGANVLT
>TRBJ2-5|TRBV29-1
SARTGSTKETQY
>TRBJ2-1|TRBV7-6
ASSRYRGSSYNEQF
>TRBJ1-1|TRBV7-2
ASSYGGSKTEAF
>TRBJ2-7|TRBV27
ASSSDSTYEQY
>TRBJ1-5|TRBV27
ASSLSTYSNQPQH
>TRBJ2-1|TRBV18
ASSLTRQFLSYNEQF
>TRBJ1-2|TRBV7-2
ASSRDSGYGYT
>TRBJ1-5|TRBV6-5
ACLREGLGQPQH
>TRBJ2-5|TRBV5-4
ASREQGAVETQY
>TRBJ2-1|TRBV5-1
ASSLTVPYNEQF
>TRBJ2-2|TRBV10-2
ASSESYGELF
>TRBJ2-5|TRBV2
ASSDRGRETQY
>TRBJ2-1|TRBV5-3
ARSLFWNEQF
>TRBJ2-5|TRBV7-2
ASSFRDQETQY
>TRBJ2-5|TRBV7-2
ASIMGGGASKTQY
>TRBJ1-1|TRBV19
ASKAQYMNTEAF
>TRBJ1-1|TRBV30
AWSTSMGNTEAF
>TRBJ2-4|TRBV12-5
ASGLRENIQY
>TRBJ2-3|TRBV7-9
ASSLALGDSTDTQY
>TRBJ2-1|TRBV5-1
ASSLELAPNNEQF
>TRBJ2-3|TRBV11-1
ASSLRGRGVADTQY
>TRBJ1-1|TRBV7-9
ASSPYGGLNTEAF
>TRBJ1-2|TRBV9
ASSVGGRLNYGYT
>TRBJ1-2|TRBV28
ASSPDVLHSYT
>TRBJ2-5|TRBV6-5
ASSYSPGQGETQY
>TRBJ1-1|TRBV7-2
ASSSFLSNTEAF
>TRBJ2-5|TRBV30
AWSTTGSGETQY
>TRBJ2-5|TRBV10-1
ASSRTGETQY
>TRBJ1-2|TRBV6-5
ASSSNLISYGYT
>TRBJ2-5|TRBV6-4
ASSEGQGFAQY
>TRBJ1-2|TRBV3-1/TRBV3-2
ASSQVFGTGPSGYT
>TRBJ1-1|TRBV6-6
ASSRTVNTEAF
>TRBJ2-3|TRBV5-1
ASSTGLAGSTDTQY
>TRBJ2-1|TRBV5-1
ASSSDWSSYNEQF
>TRBJ1-2|TRBV20-1
SASGGGGYT
>TRBJ2-3|TRBV18
ASSRTGGTGSTDTQY